One sample yielded the 14 T cell receptor delta chains listed below, sequenced in a study of gamma-delta T cells after stem cell transplantation. TCRdb ran CATT on the RT-PCR reads. This sample's table reports more than 30 delta-chain clones. Sequencing was done on a sample of gamma-delta T cells. The source is a human donor. It is not recorded whose cells these are; they may come from a transplant donor. This table probably holds off-target reads from a library built for another chain.

A note on this clone: The sample carries other DNA sequences with the same CDR3. The V call is TRDV2, the J call TRDJ2; 8 bases map to TRDD3. CDR3 length: 19 residues. Germline CDR1 reads GEAIGNYY; CDR2 reads EKD. V dropped 3 bases and J dropped 7; count of bases not matched to a gene: 21. The CDR3 loop reads CACDPLKSRGGSYLAQLFF. The CDR3 DNA follows: TGTGCCTGTGACCCCCTAAAGTCTCGTGGGGGATCCTACCTAGCACAACTCTTCTTT.

The rearrangement uses TRDV2 and TRDJ1; tentative D call: TRDD3 (5 bases). CDR3 size: 14 residues. Per germline, CDR1 GEAIGNYY and CDR2 EKD. V lost 3 bases and J 4 bases, leaving 14 bases between the germline ends. The CDR3 nucleotides are TGTGCCTGTGACCCGCTACTGGCCCGCGATAAACTCATCTTT. Translated, it gives CACDPLLARDKLIF.

This clone was found a few times. This rearrangement joins TRDV1 to TRDJ1; maybe TRDD3 (6 bases). Per germline, CDR1 TSWWSYY and CDR2 QGS. The germline V and J ends were trimmed by 0 bases and 0 bases, with 14 bases remaining between them. The CDR3 covers 17 residues. The CDR3 nucleotides are TGTGCTCTTGGGGAACTAGTGATGGGGGCATACACCGATAAACTCATCTTT. As protein: CALGELVMGAYTDKLIF.

This chain connects TRDV2 to TRDJ1; 9 positions agree with TRDD3. V lost 0 bases and J lost 0; bases outside the gene matches: 31. In germline, CDR1 is GEAIGNYY, CDR2 EKD. The CDR3 spans 25 residues. Here the CDR3 reads CACDTLVSGGSSHSQEANYTDKLIF. In DNA, the CDR3 is TGTGCCTGTGACACCCTGGTATCTGGGGGATCATCTCACAGTCAGGAGGCTAATTACACCGATAAACTCATCTTT.

V and J are TRDV1 and TRDJ1; 7 bases fit TRDD3. The CDR3 loop spans 17 amino acids. In germline, CDR1 is TSWWSYY, CDR2 QGS. Germline trimming cut 0 bases from V and 7 bases from J; bases unmatched to any gene: 14. The DNA of the CDR3 is TGTGCTCTTGGGGAACTCGTCCTGGGGGTCCTCCGTGGTAAACTCATCTTT. Protein: CALGELVLGVLRGKLIF.

This clone has just a few counts. The chain employs TRDV3 and TRDJ1; 13 nucleotides agree with TRDD3. Germline trimming cut 3 bases from V and 3 bases from J; bases unmatched to any gene: 7. This CDR3 is built from 15 residues. Germline assignment: CDR1 TVYSNPD and CDR2 GDNSRS (reference sequence). The CDR3 loop is CALSDWGIRADKLIF. CDR3 in DNA: TGTGCCTTGTCCGACTGGGGGATACGCGCCGATAAACTCATCTTT.

The chain joins TRDV1 to TRDJ3; 10 bases fit TRDD3. Germline V lookup: CDR1 TSWWSYY, CDR2 QGS. The ends lost 4 bases at V and 0 bases at J; junction bases unmatched: 24. CDR3 length: 25 residues. The CDR3 nucleotides read TGTGCTCTTGGGGCGAAACCAACGTTCCTTCTGTACTGGGGGATCACCTCCTGGGACACCCGACAGATGTTTTTC. Translated, it gives CALGAKPTFLLYWGITSWDTRQMFF.

The V call is TRDV2, the J call TRDJ1; 8 bases fit TRDD3. The CDR3 sequence is 19 residues long. Germline V gene data show CDR1 as GEAIGNYY and CDR2 as EKD. V lost 2 bases and J lost 0; bases outside the gene matches: 16. CDR3 sequence: CACDKLGAKVRTYTDKLIF. The CDR3, as DNA: TGTGCCTGTGACAAACTGGGGGCTAAGGTAAGAACGTACACCGATAAACTCATCTTT.

This clone turned up a few times. Relative to the germline gene, one junction end is altered; a read error may explain this. The same CDR3 can be traced to other DNA sequences in this sample. This chain connects TRDV2 to TRDJ2, with 8 positions matching TRDD3. The CDR3 has 19 amino acids. CDR1 and CDR2 from the germline V gene are GEAIGNYY and EKD. CDR3 loop: CACDPLKSRGGSYLAQLFF. In nucleotides, the CDR3 is TGTGCCTGTGACCCCCTAAAGTCTCGTGGGGGATCCTACCTAGCACAACTCTTCTTC.

The V and J genes are TRDV2 and TRDJ1, with TRDD3 matching 7 bases. Per germline, CDR1 GEAIGNYY and CDR2 EKD. The CDR3 is 14 amino acids. Trimming took 1 base from V and 5 from J; bases not matched to a gene: 6. In DNA, the CDR3 is TGTGCCTGTGACACTCTGGGGGTTGATGATAAACTCATCTTT. This gives the protein CACDTLGVDDKLIF.

As to this clone: In the same sample, other DNA sequences code for this CDR3. The gene calls are TRDV1 and TRDJ1; TRDD3 agrees at 7 bases. Germline CDR1 is TSWWSYY and CDR2 is QGS. With V trimmed by 5 bases and J by 0 bases, 36 bases remained unmatched. CDR3 length: 25 amino acids. The CDR3 is CALGLNPGKAFLKYWGWGDTDKLIF. CDR3 bases: TGTGCTCTTGGGCTAAACCCGGGCAAGGCCTTTCTCAAGTACTGGGGCTGGGGGGACACCGATAAACTCATCTTT.

This chain uses TRDV3 with TRDJ1; 7 nucleotides agree with TRDD3. This CDR3 comprises 14 residues. The germline V gene encodes CDR1 TVYSNPD and CDR2 GDNSRS (reference sequence). V lost 4 bases and J lost 3; bases outside the gene matches: 11. This CDR3 reads CACFALGAADKLIF. In nucleotides, the CDR3 is TGTGCCTGTTTCGCCCTGGGGGCCGCCGATAAACTCATCTTT.

The chain carries TRDV2 and TRDJ1; 8 positions match TRDD3. The germline gives CDR1 GEAIGNYY, CDR2 EKD. After removal of 4 bases from V and 0 bases from J, the junction contained 18 bases not matched to a gene. The CDR3 runs to 19 residues. The CDR3 nucleotides are TGTGCCTGTGAAAAACTGGGGGCTAAGGTAAAAACGTACACCGATAAACTCATCTTT. It translates to CACEKLGAKVKTYTDKLIF.

This clone was observed a handful of times. J is TRDJ1 and V is TRDV1, with D possibly TRDD3 on 6 matching bases. Deletions cut 1 base from V and 0 bases from J, with 30 bases between. The CDR3 is 22 residues long. Germline CDR1 is TSWWSYY and CDR2 is QGS. CDR3 in amino acids: CALGERPKRLGPRGDYTDKLIF. In DNA, the CDR3 is TGTGCTCTTGGGGAACGACCCAAACGCCTGGGGCCCCGTGGGGATTACACCGATAAACTCATCTTT.